These T cell receptor beta chains were read from a single sample in a study of OX40 agonist ivuxolimab in advanced cancers. Assay used: immunoSEQ multiplex PCR; TCRdb lists only in-frame clones, some missing. The sample lists around 44,000 clones, 87% occurring once. The starting material was CD4+ or CD8+ T cells sorted from blood, obtained in a trial of the OX40 agonist ivuxolimab. These receptors were collected from an adult with an advanced solid tumor such as melanoma, head and neck, liver or kidney cancer. Both conserved end residues are part of each CDR3. D genes are given only for firm matches. Clone size appears in some rows only: once, few, many, or a class for an expanded clone.

clone_size: .
d_call: .
j_call: TRBJ2-7
v_call: TRBV6-6
cdr3_aa: CASSRRHEQYF
cdr3_nt: TGTGCCAGCAGCCGACGACACGAGCAGTACTTC

clone_size: .
d_call: .
j_call: TRBJ1-2
v_call: TRBV11-2
cdr3_aa: CASRPLENRDSRFYVRTF
cdr3_nt: TGTGCCAGCAGGCCCCTGGAGAACCGGGACTCTCGCTTTTATGTGAGGACCTTC

clone_size: .
d_call: TRBD1
j_call: TRBJ2-3
v_call: TRBV7-7
cdr3_aa: CASSLGTGTDTQYF
cdr3_nt: TGTGCTAGCAGCTTGGGGACAGGCACAGATACGCAGTATTTT

clone_size: .
d_call: TRBD1
j_call: TRBJ1-4
v_call: TRBV9
cdr3_aa: CASSASTGGNEKLFF
cdr3_nt: TGTGCCAGCAGCGCCTCGACAGGGGGCAATGAAAAACTGTTTTTT

clone_size: once
d_call: TRBD2
j_call: TRBJ2-1
v_call: TRBV19
cdr3_aa: CASSTSAGTSGQYYNEQFF
cdr3_nt: TGTGCCAGTAGTACGTCCGCCGGGACTAGCGGACAATACTACAATGAGCAGTTCTTC

clone_size: .
d_call: .
j_call: TRBJ2-5
v_call: TRBV9
cdr3_aa: CASSVDGGTARTQYF
cdr3_nt: TGTGCCAGCAGCGTAGATGGGGGGACAGCAAGGACCCAGTACTTC

clone_size: .
d_call: TRBD2
j_call: TRBJ2-3
v_call: TRBV10-3
cdr3_aa: CASDSGTSTDTQYF
cdr3_nt: TGTGCCTCGGATAGCGGGACTAGCACAGATACGCAGTATTTT

clone_size: .
d_call: .
j_call: TRBJ2-5
v_call: TRBV10-1
cdr3_aa: CASSRGQGTIQETQYF
cdr3_nt: TGCGCCAGCAGTCGAGGGCAGGGGACAATCCAAGAGACCCAGTACTTC

clone_size: .
d_call: .
j_call: TRBJ2-5
v_call: TRBV5-1
cdr3_aa: CASSSGSGETQYF
cdr3_nt: TGCGCCAGCAGCTCTGGGTCCGGCGAGACCCAGTACTTC

clone_size: few
d_call: TRBD2
j_call: TRBJ2-1
v_call: TRBV6-5
cdr3_aa: CASSPGAGGYNEQFF
cdr3_nt: TGTGCCAGCAGCCCAGGAGCGGGGGGATACAATGAGCAGTTCTTC

clone_size: .
d_call: .
j_call: TRBJ2-7
v_call: TRBV5-1
cdr3_aa: CASSFLPSYEQYF
cdr3_nt: TGCGCCAGCAGCTTTTTACCATCCTACGAGCAGTACTTC

clone_size: .
d_call: .
j_call: TRBJ2-5
v_call: TRBV6-5
cdr3_aa: CASSYSTETQYF
cdr3_nt: TGTGCCAGCAGTTACTCGACAGAGACCCAGTACTTC

clone_size: few
d_call: TRBD1
j_call: TRBJ1-3
v_call: TRBV4-2
cdr3_aa: CASSQQGAADTIYF
cdr3_nt: TGTGCCAGCAGCCAACAGGGGGCCGCGGACACCATATATTTT

clone_size: .
d_call: .
j_call: TRBJ2-3
v_call: TRBV13
cdr3_aa: CASSLVRRNTDTQYF
cdr3_nt: TGTGCCAGCAGCTTAGTTCGACGGAACACAGATACGCAGTATTTT

clone_size: once
d_call: .
j_call: TRBJ2-7
v_call: TRBV10-1
cdr3_aa: CASSERRGLAYEQCF
cdr3_nt: TGCGCCAGCAGTGAGCGCAGAGGCCTGGCCTACGAGCAGTGCTTC

clone_size: .
d_call: TRBD1
j_call: TRBJ2-7
v_call: TRBV11-3
cdr3_aa: CASSLDSPGTGAGQQYF
cdr3_nt: TGTGCCAGCAGCTTAGATTCCCCCGGGACAGGGGCTGGTCAGCAGTACTTC

clone_size: .
d_call: TRBD1
j_call: TRBJ2-5
v_call: TRBV19
cdr3_aa: CASSSRTGAETQYF
cdr3_nt: TGTGCCAGTAGTAGCAGGACAGGCGCGGAGACCCAGTACTTC

clone_size: .
d_call: .
j_call: TRBJ2-2
v_call: TRBV6-1
cdr3_aa: CASRPGRGGELFF
cdr3_nt: TGTGCCAGCAGGCCGGGGCGCGGCGGGGAGCTGTTTTTT

clone_size: .
d_call: TRBD1
j_call: TRBJ2-3
v_call: TRBV4-1
cdr3_aa: CASSQRDRVDTQYF
cdr3_nt: TGCGCCAGCAGCCAACGGGACAGGGTCGATACGCAGTATTTT

clone_size: .
d_call: .
j_call: TRBJ1-2
v_call: TRBV28
cdr3_aa: CASRPGTNYGYTF
cdr3_nt: TGTGCCAGCAGACCCGGGACAAACTATGGCTACACCTTC

clone_size: once
d_call: TRBD1
j_call: TRBJ2-7
v_call: TRBV25-1
cdr3_aa: CASSEPDRDWEQYF
cdr3_nt: TGTGCCAGCAGTGAACCTGACAGGGATTGGGAGCAGTACTTC

clone_size: once
d_call: TRBD1
j_call: TRBJ1-2
v_call: TRBV6-1
cdr3_aa: CASSEGRGQIYGYTF
cdr3_nt: TGTGCCAGCAGTGAGGGCAGGGGGCAAATCTATGGCTACACCTTC

clone_size: .
d_call: TRBD2
j_call: TRBJ2-1
v_call: TRBV7-9
cdr3_aa: CASSQRLAGNNEQFF
cdr3_nt: TGTGCCAGCAGCCAACGGCTAGCGGGGAACAATGAGCAGTTCTTC

clone_size: .
d_call: .
j_call: TRBJ2-5
v_call: TRBV21-1
cdr3_aa: CASSNFPPAYQETQYF
cdr3_nt: TGTGCCAGCAGCAATTTTCCGCCGGCGTACCAAGAGACCCAGTACTTC

clone_size: .
d_call: TRBD1
j_call: TRBJ2-7
v_call: TRBV4-1
cdr3_aa: CASSIRDRGTYEQYF
cdr3_nt: TGCGCCAGCAGCATACGGGACAGGGGTACCTACGAGCAGTACTTC

clone_size: .
d_call: .
j_call: TRBJ1-2
v_call: TRBV7-3
cdr3_aa: CASSPRPGDYGYTF
cdr3_nt: TGTGCCAGCAGCCCTAGGCCAGGGGACTATGGCTACACCTTC

clone_size: .
d_call: .
j_call: TRBJ2-5
v_call: TRBV6-1
cdr3_aa: CASSEGTQETQYF
cdr3_nt: TGTGCCAGCAGCGAGGGAACCCAAGAGACCCAGTACTTC

clone_size: .
d_call: .
j_call: TRBJ2-5
v_call: TRBV7-9
cdr3_aa: CASSPPAPQETQYF
cdr3_nt: TGTGCCAGCAGCCCTCCGGCGCCCCAAGAGACCCAGTACTTC

clone_size: .
d_call: TRBD1
j_call: TRBJ1-5
v_call: TRBV6-5
cdr3_aa: CASSADRAGQPQHF
cdr3_nt: TGTGCCAGCAGCGCCGACAGGGCGGGACAGCCCCAGCATTTT

clone_size: once
d_call: .
j_call: TRBJ1-1
v_call: TRBV5-1
cdr3_aa: CASSLSGQMNTEAFF
cdr3_nt: TGCGCCAGCAGCTTGTCCGGTCAGATGAACACTGAAGCTTTCTTT

clone_size: .
d_call: .
j_call: TRBJ1-1
v_call: TRBV5-6
cdr3_aa: CASSLGRTGSSEAFF
cdr3_nt: TGTGCCAGCAGCTTGGGACGGACGGGTTCGTCTGAAGCTTTCTTT

clone_size: .
d_call: TRBD1
j_call: TRBJ2-3
v_call: TRBV5-1
cdr3_aa: CASSKGGAADTQYF
cdr3_nt: TGCGCCAGCAGTAAAGGGGGCGCAGCAGATACGCAGTATTTT

clone_size: .
d_call: TRBD1
j_call: TRBJ2-5
v_call: TRBV9
cdr3_aa: CASSEAPGQGAGTQYF
cdr3_nt: TGTGCCAGCAGCGAGGCCCCGGGACAGGGGGCTGGGACCCAGTACTTC

clone_size: once
d_call: .
j_call: TRBJ2-5
v_call: TRBV9
cdr3_aa: CASSPSIYPYETQYF
cdr3_nt: TGTGCCAGCAGCCCTAGCATTTACCCGTACGAGACCCAGTACTTC

clone_size: .
d_call: .
j_call: TRBJ2-1
v_call: TRBV11-2
cdr3_aa: CASSLGSYNEQFF
cdr3_nt: TGTGCCAGCAGCTTAGGCAGTTACAATGAGCAGTTCTTC

clone_size: .
d_call: .
j_call: TRBJ2-3
v_call: TRBV2
cdr3_aa: CASSLSTDTQYF
cdr3_nt: TGTGCCAGCAGTCTTAGCACAGATACGCAGTATTTT

clone_size: once
d_call: TRBD2
j_call: TRBJ2-3
v_call: TRBV5-4
cdr3_aa: CASSLAGTDTQYF
cdr3_nt: TGTGCCAGCAGTCTAGCGGGCACAGATACGCAGTATTTT

clone_size: .
d_call: TRBD1
j_call: TRBJ2-1
v_call: TRBV7-2
cdr3_aa: CASSPRKGAEQFF
cdr3_nt: TGTGCCAGCAGCCCTAGAAAGGGGGCTGAGCAGTTCTTC

clone_size: once
d_call: .
j_call: TRBJ1-3
v_call: TRBV13
cdr3_aa: CASSQVGVHSGNTIYF
cdr3_nt: TGTGCCAGCAGCCAGGTGGGCGTACACTCTGGAAACACCATATATTTT

clone_size: .
d_call: TRBD1
j_call: TRBJ1-1
v_call: TRBV30
cdr3_aa: CAWSAPVGQGLLVDTEAFF
cdr3_nt: TGTGCCTGGAGTGCCCCCGTAGGACAGGGGCTATTGGTGGACACTGAAGCTTTCTTT

clone_size: .
d_call: TRBD2
j_call: TRBJ2-7
v_call: TRBV28
cdr3_aa: CASSGLSGGNYEQYF
cdr3_nt: TGTGCCAGCAGCGGACTCAGCGGGGGGAACTACGAGCAGTACTTC

clone_size: .
d_call: .
j_call: TRBJ1-3
v_call: TRBV19
cdr3_aa: CASTPTGSGNTIYF
cdr3_nt: TGTGCCAGTACCCCGACCGGCTCTGGAAACACCATATATTTT

clone_size: once
d_call: .
j_call: TRBJ2-4
v_call: TRBV5-6
cdr3_aa: CASSLWVAQAKNIQYF
cdr3_nt: TGTGCCAGCAGCTTGTGGGTAGCCCAGGCCAAAAACATTCAGTACTTC

clone_size: .
d_call: .
j_call: TRBJ1-5
v_call: TRBV19
cdr3_aa: CASSIWTVNQPQHF
cdr3_nt: TGTGCCAGTAGTATTTGGACTGTAAATCAGCCCCAGCATTTT

clone_size: once
d_call: .
j_call: TRBJ1-5
v_call: TRBV28
cdr3_aa: CASSLGGSNQPQHF
cdr3_nt: TGTGCCAGCAGCTTAGGGGGTAGCAATCAGCCCCAGCATTTT

clone_size: .
d_call: TRBD2
j_call: TRBJ2-1
v_call: TRBV4-2
cdr3_aa: CASSQPGLAGVEQFF
cdr3_nt: TGTGCCAGCAGCCAACCGGGACTAGCGGGGGTCGAGCAGTTCTTC

clone_size: .
d_call: .
j_call: TRBJ2-1
v_call: TRBV7-9
cdr3_aa: CASNNLAQGNNEQFF
cdr3_nt: TGTGCCAGCAACAATTTAGCGCAGGGGAACAATGAGCAGTTCTTC

clone_size: .
d_call: .
j_call: TRBJ1-5
v_call: TRBV28
cdr3_aa: CASSLYRENQPQHF
cdr3_nt: TGTGCCAGCAGTTTATACAGGGAGAATCAGCCCCAGCATTTT

clone_size: .
d_call: TRBD2
j_call: TRBJ2-5
v_call: TRBV23-1
cdr3_aa: CASSLAGGRQETQYF
cdr3_nt: TGCGCCAGCTCCCTAGCGGGGGGGCGACAAGAGACCCAGTACTTC

clone_size: .
d_call: .
j_call: TRBJ2-7
v_call: TRBV19
cdr3_aa: CASRYEGQPSYEQYF
cdr3_nt: TGTGCCAGTAGATATGAGGGGCAACCCTCCTACGAGCAGTACTTC

clone_size: .
d_call: .
j_call: TRBJ1-3
v_call: TRBV19
cdr3_aa: CASKSSYSGNTIYF
cdr3_nt: TGTGCCAGTAAGTCAAGTTACTCTGGAAACACCATATATTTT

clone_size: .
d_call: .
j_call: TRBJ2-3
v_call: TRBV7-9
cdr3_aa: CASSLASEDTQYF
cdr3_nt: TGTGCCAGCAGCTTAGCTAGCGAAGATACGCAGTATTTT

clone_size: .
d_call: .
j_call: TRBJ1-1
v_call: TRBV7-5
cdr3_aa: CASSPATGLVTEAFF
cdr3_nt: TGTGCCAGCAGCCCGGCGACAGGGCTGGTCACTGAAGCTTTCTTT

clone_size: .
d_call: .
j_call: TRBJ1-2
v_call: TRBV2
cdr3_aa: CASSGQGRYGYTF
cdr3_nt: TGTGCCAGCAGTGGTCAGGGGAGGTATGGCTACACCTTC